This T cell receptor beta chain was retrieved from a study of T cells after yellow fever vaccination. From the 5' RACE reads, TCRdb called clonotypes with MiXCR, one entry per CDR3 protein. The table has hundreds of thousands of distinct CDR3 sequences, around 4% seen once. Germline CDR1 and CDR2: ENHRY and SYGVKD. There are 13 residues in the CDR3. V was shortened by 6 bases and J by 0 bases, with 9 bases between the two germline ends. Study results and caveats: Contamination by abundant bulk-population clonotypes could be present in FACS-sorted repertoires.

This clonotype has ten or more counts. Its matching antigen is unknown. This chain joins TRBV10-3 and TRBJ2-7; D perhaps matches TRBD1 (5 bases). The clonotype comes from a man aged 18 to 30 who received the YFV17D yellow fever vaccine. Specimen: PBMCs, collected on the day of the yellow fever booster vaccination. The CDR3 here is CAIREDSSYEQYF. In DNA, the CDR3 is TGTGCCATCAGAGAAGACAGCTCCTACGAGCAGTACTTC.